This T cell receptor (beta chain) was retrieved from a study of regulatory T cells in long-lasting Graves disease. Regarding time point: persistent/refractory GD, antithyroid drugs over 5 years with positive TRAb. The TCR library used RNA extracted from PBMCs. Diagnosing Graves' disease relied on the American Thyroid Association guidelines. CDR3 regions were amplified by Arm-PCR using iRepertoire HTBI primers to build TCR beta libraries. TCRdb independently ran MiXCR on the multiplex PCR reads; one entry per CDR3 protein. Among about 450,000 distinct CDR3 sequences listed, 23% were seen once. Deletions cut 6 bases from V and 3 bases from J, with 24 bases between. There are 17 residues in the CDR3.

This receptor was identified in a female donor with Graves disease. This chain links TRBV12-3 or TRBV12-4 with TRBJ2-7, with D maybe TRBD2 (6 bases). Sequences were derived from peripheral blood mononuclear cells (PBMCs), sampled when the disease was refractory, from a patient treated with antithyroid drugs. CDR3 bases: TGTGCCAGCAGCTTCAAACACCAAGCGGGTCCCCACTACGAGCAGTACTTC. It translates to CASSFKHQAGPHYEQYF.